This record covers a single T cell receptor beta chain. The antigen is unknown. The sample comes from a study of response to subunit inactivated influenza vaccine. Study-level findings and limits: The study's authors posited that every seasonal influenza vaccination enlists few new T cells.

V was trimmed by 7 bases and J by 5 bases, leaving 18 bases between them. The germline CDR1 and CDR2 sequences are SGHRS and YFSETQ. This CDR3 is 14 amino acids long. From the RT-PCR reads, TCRdb called clonotypes with MiXCR, one entry per CDR3 protein. The repertoire holds some 500,000 distinct CDR3 sequences, 15% to 20% seen once, with 2.5% to 3.5% in the top ten. Sequences were derived from CD4+ T cells sorted from PBMCs, sampled 23 months after vaccination. The J gene is TRBJ1-2, the V gene TRBV5-1; D perhaps matches TRBD1 (6 bases). The receptor was isolated from a man aged 50-75 years who received an inactivated influenza vaccine. The CDR3 sequence: CASRIEERGYGYTF. In DNA form, the CDR3 reads TGCGCCAGCCGCATTGAGGAGAGGGGGTATGGCTACACCTTC.